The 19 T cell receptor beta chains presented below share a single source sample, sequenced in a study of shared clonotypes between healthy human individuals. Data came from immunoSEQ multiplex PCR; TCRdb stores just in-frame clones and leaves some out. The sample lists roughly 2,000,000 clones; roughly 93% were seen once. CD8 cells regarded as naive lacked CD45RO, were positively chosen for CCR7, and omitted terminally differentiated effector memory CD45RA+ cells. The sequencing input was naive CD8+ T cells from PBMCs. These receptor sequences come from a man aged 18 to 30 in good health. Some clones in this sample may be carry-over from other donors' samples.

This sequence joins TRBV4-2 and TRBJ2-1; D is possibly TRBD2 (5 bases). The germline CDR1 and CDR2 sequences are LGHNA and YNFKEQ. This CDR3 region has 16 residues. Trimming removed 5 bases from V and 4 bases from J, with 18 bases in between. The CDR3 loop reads CASSTQLVSRYNEQFF. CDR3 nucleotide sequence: TGTGCCAGCAGCACACAACTAGTTTCGAGGTACAATGAGCAGTTCTTC.

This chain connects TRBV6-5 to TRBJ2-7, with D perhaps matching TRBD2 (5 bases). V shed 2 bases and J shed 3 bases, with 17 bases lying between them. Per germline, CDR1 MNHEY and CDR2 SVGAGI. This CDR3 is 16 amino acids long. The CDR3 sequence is CASSYAVGEKDYEQYF. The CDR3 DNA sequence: TGTGCCAGCAGTTACGCCGTGGGAGAAAAAGACTACGAGCAGTACTTC.

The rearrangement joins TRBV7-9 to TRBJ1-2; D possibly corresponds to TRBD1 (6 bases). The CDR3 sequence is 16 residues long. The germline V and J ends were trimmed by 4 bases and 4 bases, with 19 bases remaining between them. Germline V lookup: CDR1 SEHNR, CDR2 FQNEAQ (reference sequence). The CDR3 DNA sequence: TGTGCCAGCAGCTCGATCACAACAGGGATTGGCTATGGCTACACCTTC. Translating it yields CASSSITTGIGYGYTF.

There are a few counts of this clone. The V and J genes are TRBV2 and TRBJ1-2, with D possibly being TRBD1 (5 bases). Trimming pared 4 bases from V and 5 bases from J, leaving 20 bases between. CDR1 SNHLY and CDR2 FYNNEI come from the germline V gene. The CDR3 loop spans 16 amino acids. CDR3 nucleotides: TGTGCCAGCAGTGCCTCGATAGAGGGGACGGTGTATGGCTACACCTTC. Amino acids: CASSASIEGTVYGYTF.

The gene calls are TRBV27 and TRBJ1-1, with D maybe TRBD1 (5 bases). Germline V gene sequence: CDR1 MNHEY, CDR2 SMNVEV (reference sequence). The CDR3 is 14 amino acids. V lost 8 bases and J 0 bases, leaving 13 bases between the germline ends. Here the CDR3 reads CASGYGGMNTEAFF. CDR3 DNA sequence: TGTGCCAGCGGATACGGGGGGATGAACACTGAAGCTTTCTTT.

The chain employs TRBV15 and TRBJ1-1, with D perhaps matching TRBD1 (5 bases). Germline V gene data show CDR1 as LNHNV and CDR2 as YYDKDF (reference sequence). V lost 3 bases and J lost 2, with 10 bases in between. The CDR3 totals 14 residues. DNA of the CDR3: TGTGCCACCAGCAGGATGACAGTTAACACTGAAGCTTTCTTT. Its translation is CATSRMTVNTEAFF. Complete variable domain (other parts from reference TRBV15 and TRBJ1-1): DAMVIQNPRYQVTQFGKPVTLSCSQTLNHNVMYWYQQKSSQAPKLLFHYYDKDFNNEADTPDNFQSRRPNTSFCFLDIRSPGLGDTAMYLCATSRMTVNTEAFFGQGTRLTVV.

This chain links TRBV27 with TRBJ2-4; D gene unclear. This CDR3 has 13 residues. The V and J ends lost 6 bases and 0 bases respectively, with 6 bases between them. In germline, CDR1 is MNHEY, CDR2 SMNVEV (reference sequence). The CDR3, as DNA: TGTGCCAGCAGCGGCCTAGCCAAAAACATTCAGTACTTC. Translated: CASSGLAKNIQYF.

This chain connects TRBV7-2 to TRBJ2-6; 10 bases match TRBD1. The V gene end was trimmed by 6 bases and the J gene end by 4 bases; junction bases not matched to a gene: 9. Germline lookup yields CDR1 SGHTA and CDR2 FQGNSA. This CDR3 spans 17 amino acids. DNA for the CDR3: TGTGCCAGCAGGCCCAGGACAGGGGGTTTGGGGGCCAACGTCCTGACTTTC. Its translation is CASRPRTGGLGANVLTF.

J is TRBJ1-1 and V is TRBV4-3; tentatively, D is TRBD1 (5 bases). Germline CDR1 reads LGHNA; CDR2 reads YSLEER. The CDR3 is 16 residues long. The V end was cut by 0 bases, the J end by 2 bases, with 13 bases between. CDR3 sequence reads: CASSQDLAGFNTEAFF. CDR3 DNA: TGCGCCAGCAGCCAAGATCTCGCAGGGTTCAACACTGAAGCTTTCTTT.

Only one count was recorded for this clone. CDR3 nucleotide sequence: TGTGCCAGCAGGCCGGACAGAGCCGGAAACACCATATATTTT. Its translation is CASRPDRAGNTIYF. The chain has TRBV2 and TRBJ1-3; TRBD1 might be the D (6 bases). CDR1 is SNHLY and CDR2 is FYNNEI in the germline V gene. The CDR3 spans 14 residues. The germline V and J ends were trimmed by 6 bases and 4 bases, with 13 bases remaining between them. The full variable domain, rest sourced from reference TRBV2 and TRBJ1-3, is EPEVTQTPSHQVTQMGQEVILRCVPISNHLYFYWYRQILGQKVEFLVSFYNNEISEKSEIFDDQFSVERPDGSNFTLKIRSTKLEDSAMYFCASRPDRAGNTIYFGEGSWLTVV.

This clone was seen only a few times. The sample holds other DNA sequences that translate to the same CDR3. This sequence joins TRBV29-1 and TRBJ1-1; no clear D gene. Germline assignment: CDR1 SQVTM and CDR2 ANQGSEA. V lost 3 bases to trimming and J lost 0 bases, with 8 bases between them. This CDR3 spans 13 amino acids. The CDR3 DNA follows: TGCAGCGTTGAGGACGGGTTGAACACTGAAGCTTTCTTT. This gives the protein CSVEDGLNTEAFF. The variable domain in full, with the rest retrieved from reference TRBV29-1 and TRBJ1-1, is SAVISQKPSRDICQRGTSLTIQCQVDSQVTMMFWYRQQPGQSLTLIATANQGSEATYESGFVIDKFPISRPNLTFSTLTVSNMSPEDSSIYLCSVEDGLNTEAFFGQGTRLTVV.

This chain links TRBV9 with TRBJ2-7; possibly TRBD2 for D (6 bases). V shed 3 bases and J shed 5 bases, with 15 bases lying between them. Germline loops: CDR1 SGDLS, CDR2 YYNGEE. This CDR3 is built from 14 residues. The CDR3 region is CASSAGDPWDEQYF. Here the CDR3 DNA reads TGTGCCAGCAGCGCGGGGGACCCATGGGACGAGCAGTACTTC.

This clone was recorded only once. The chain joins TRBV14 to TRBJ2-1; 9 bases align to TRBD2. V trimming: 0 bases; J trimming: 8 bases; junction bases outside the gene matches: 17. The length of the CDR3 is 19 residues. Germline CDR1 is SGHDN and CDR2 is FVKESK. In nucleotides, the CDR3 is TGTGCCAGCAGCCAAGATACCCCACCGCCTAGCGGGATTACGGATGAGCAGTTCTTC. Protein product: CASSQDTPPPSGITDEQFF.

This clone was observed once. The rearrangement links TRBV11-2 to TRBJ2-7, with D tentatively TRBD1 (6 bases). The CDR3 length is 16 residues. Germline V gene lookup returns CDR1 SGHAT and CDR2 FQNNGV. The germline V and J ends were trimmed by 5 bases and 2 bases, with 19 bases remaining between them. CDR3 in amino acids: CASSHSEAGEPYEQYF. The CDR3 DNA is TGTGCCAGCAGCCACTCCGAGGCAGGGGAGCCCTACGAGCAGTACTTC. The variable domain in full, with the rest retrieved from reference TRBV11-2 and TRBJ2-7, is EAGVAQSPRYKIIEKRQSVAFWCNPISGHATLYWYQQILGQGPKLLIQFQNNGVVDDSQLPKDRFSAERLKGVDSTLKIQPAKLEDSAVYLCASSHSEAGEPYEQYFGPGTRLTVT.

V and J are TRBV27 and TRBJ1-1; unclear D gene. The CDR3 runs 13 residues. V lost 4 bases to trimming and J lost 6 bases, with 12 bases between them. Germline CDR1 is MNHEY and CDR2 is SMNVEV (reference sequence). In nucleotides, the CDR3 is TGTGCCAGCAGTTCGACCCTGAAAGCTGAAGCTTTCTTT. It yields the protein CASSSTLKAEAFF.

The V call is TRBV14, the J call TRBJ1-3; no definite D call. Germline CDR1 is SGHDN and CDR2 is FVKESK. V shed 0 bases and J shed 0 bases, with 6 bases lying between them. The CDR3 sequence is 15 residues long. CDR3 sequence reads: CASSQDYDSGNTIYF. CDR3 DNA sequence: TGTGCCAGCAGCCAAGACTACGACTCTGGAAACACCATATATTTT.

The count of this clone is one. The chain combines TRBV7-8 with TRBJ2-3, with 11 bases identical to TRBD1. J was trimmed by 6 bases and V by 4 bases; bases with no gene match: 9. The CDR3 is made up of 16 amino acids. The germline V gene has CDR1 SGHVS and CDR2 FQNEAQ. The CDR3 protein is CASSSLSGTGGDTQYF. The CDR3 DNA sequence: TGTGCCAGCAGCTCACTCTCCGGGACAGGGGGGGATACGCAGTATTTT.

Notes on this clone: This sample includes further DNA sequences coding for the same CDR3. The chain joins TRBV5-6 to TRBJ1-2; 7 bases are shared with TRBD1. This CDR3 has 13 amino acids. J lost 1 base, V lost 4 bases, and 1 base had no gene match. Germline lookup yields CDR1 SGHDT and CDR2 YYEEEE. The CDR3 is CASSRDSNYGYTF. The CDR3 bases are TGTGCCAGCAGCCGGGACAGTAACTATGGCTACACCTTC.

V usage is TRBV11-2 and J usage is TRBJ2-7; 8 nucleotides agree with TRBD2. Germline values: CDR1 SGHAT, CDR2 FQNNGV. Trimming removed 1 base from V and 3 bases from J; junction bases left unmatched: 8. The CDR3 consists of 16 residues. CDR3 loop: CASSLAGSGNFYEQYF. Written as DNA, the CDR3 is TGTGCCAGCAGCTTAGCGGGTAGCGGGAACTTCTACGAGCAGTACTTC.